Only one count was recorded for the clone carrying this TCR beta chain. Its antigen is not identified. An end of the junction does not agree with germline; a read error may underlie this. As to treatment: approximately 11-day PBMC culture with coronavirus spike peptide pools or control peptides (ViraFEST assay). Culture proceeded for approximately nine days, and CD4+ T cells were then isolated by negative selection. The data were taken from a study of vaccination and CD4 T cells after COVID-19. Study findings and constraints: There was no significant change from around 20 to 38 median reactive clonotypes.

Germline CDR1 reads LGHNA; CDR2 reads YNFKEQ. This CDR3 is 14 amino acids long. The study sequenced cultured CD4+ T cell DNA using the Oncomine TCR Beta short-read assay. TCRdb reprocessed the PCR reads with MiXCR, giving one entry per CDR3 protein. The repertoire holds approximately 2,800 distinct CDR3 sequences, with about 26% as singletons. The material was CD4+ T cells from blood, cultured in vitro, obtained after SARS-CoV-2 vaccination. This chain connects TRBV4-2 to TRBJ2-5; 8 bases are shared with TRBD2. The clonotype originates from a human donor who had recovered from COVID-19. CDR3 residues: CANSERGNQETQYF. Here the CDR3 DNA reads TGTGCCAACAGCGAGCGGGGGAACCAAGAGACCCAGTACTTC.